A single T cell receptor (beta chain) is shown here with its context. The antigen is unknown. These data come from a study of OX40 agonist ivuxolimab in advanced cancers. As for the study in general: Checkpoint inhibitors had been given previously to about 38% of patients.

Study observations and caveats: Among the nonresponders, some also had low normalized T-cell clonal expansion.

V was cut by 2 bases and J by 5 bases, with 22 bases left in between. Germline assignment: CDR1 SGHNT and CDR2 YYREEE (reference sequence). The CDR3 contains 17 residues. TCRdb's table, derived via immunoSEQ multiplex PCR, lists solely in-frame clones and lacks some. The repertoire has roughly 70,000 clones, more than 80% of them found once; the top ten carry under 1.2%. The rearrangement links TRBV5-4 to TRBJ1-1; D is perhaps TRBD1 (5 bases). This receptor was identified in an adult with an advanced solid tumor such as melanoma, head and neck, liver or kidney cancer. This specimen was CD4+ or CD8+ T cells sorted from blood, taken in a trial of the OX40 agonist ivuxolimab. The CDR3 loop is CASSFNRGRRGDTEAFF. In DNA, the CDR3 is TGTGCCAGCAGCTTCAACCGCGGACGACGGGGGGATACTGAAGCTTTCTTT.